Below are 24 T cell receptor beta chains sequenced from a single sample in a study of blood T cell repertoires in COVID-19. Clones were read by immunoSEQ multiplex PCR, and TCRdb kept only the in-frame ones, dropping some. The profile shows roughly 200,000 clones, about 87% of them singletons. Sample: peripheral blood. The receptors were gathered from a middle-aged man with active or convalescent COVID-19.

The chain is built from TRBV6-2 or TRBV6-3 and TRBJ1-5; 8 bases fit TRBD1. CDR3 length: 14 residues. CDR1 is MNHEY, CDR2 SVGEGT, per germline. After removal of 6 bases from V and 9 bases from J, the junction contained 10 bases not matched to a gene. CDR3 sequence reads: CASSPGQGARPQHF. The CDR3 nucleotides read TGTGCCAGCAGCCCTGGACAGGGAGCGCGGCCCCAGCATTTT.

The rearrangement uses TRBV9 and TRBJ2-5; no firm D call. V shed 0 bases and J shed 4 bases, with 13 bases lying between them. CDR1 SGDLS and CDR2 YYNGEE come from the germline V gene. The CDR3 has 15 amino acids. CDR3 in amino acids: CASSVGKAAGETQYF. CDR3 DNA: TGTGCCAGCAGCGTAGGGAAGGCGGCTGGAGAGACCCAGTACTTC.

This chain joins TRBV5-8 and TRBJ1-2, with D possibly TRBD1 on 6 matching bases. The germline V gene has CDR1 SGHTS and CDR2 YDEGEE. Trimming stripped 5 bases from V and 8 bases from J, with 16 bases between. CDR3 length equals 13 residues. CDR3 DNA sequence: TGTGCCAGCAGGCGAACAGGGTCTTACGGCTACACCTTC. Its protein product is CASRRTGSYGYTF.

The CDR3 coding sequence is TGTGCCAGCACAACCGGAGAGACCCAGTACTTC. It encodes CASTTGETQYF. The genes are TRBV11-2 and TRBJ2-5; D ambiguous. This CDR3 has 11 residues. V dropped 7 bases and J dropped 4 bases, with 7 bases sitting between them. The V gene's germline CDR1 is SGHAT and CDR2 FQNNGV.

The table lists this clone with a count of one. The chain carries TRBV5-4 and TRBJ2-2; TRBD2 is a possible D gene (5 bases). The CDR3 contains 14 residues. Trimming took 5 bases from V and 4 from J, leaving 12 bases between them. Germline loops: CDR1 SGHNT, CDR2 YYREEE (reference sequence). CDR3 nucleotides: TGTGCCAGCAGAGTCCACGAGGGCACCGGGGAGCTGTTTTTT. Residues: CASRVHEGTGELFF.

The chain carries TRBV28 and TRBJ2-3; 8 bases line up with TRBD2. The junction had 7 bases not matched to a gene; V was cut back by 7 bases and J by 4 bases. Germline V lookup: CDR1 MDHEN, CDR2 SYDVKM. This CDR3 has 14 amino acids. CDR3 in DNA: TGTGCCAGCACTCCGGGGGGGTTGGCAGATACGCAGTATTTT. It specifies CASTPGGLADTQYF.

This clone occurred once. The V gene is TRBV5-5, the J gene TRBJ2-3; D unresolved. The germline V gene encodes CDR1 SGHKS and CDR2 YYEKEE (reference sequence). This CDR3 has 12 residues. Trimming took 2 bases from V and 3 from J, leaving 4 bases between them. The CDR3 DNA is TGTGCCAGCAGCTTTAATACAGATACGCAGTATTTT. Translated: CASSFNTDTQYF.

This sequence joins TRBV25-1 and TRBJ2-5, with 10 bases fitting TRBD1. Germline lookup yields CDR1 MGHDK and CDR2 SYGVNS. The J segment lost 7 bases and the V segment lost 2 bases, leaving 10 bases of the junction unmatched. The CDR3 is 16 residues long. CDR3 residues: CASSEIRRGQGRTQYF. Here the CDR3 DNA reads TGTGCCAGCAGTGAAATCCGCCGGGGACAGGGGAGGACCCAGTACTTC.

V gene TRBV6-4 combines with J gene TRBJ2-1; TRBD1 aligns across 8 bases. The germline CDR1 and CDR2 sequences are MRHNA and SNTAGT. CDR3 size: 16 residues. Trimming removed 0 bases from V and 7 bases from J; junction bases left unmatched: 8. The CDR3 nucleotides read TGTGCCAGCAGTGACTCAACAGGGGGGATTAGGAATGAGCAGTTCTTC. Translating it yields CASSDSTGGIRNEQFF.

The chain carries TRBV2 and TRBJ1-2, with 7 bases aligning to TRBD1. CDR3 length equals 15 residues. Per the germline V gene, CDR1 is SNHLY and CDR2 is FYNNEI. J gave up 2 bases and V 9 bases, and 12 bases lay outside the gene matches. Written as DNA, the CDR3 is TGTGCCAGAGTACCAAGACAGGGCGTCAACTATGGCTACACCTTC. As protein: CARVPRQGVNYGYTF.

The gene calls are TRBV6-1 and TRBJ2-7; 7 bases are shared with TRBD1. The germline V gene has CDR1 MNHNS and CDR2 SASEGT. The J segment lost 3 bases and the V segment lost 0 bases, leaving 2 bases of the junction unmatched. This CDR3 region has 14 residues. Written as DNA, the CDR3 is TGTGCCAGCAGTGAAGCGACAGGGTTCTACGAGCAGTACTTC. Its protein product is CASSEATGFYEQYF.

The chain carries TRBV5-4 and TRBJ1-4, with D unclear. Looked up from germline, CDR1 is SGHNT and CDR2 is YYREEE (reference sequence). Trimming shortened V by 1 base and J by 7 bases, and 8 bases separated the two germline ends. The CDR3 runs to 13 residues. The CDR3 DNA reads TGTGCCAGCAGCTTGAATTCGGGTGAAAAACTGTTTTTT. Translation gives CASSLNSGEKLFF.

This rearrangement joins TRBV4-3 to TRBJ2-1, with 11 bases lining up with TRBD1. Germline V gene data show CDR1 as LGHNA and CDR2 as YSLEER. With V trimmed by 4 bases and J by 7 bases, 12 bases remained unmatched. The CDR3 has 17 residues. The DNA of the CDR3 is TGCGCCAGCAGCCGGGCGGACCGGGACAGGGGGACGAATGAGCAGTTCTTC. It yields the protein CASSRADRDRGTNEQFF.

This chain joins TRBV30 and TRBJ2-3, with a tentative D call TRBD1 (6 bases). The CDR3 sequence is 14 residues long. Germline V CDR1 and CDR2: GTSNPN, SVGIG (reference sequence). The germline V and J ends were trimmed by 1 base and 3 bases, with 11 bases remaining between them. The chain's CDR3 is CAWSDRVGTDTQYF. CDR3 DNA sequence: TGTGCCTGGAGTGACAGGGTAGGGACAGATACGCAGTATTTT. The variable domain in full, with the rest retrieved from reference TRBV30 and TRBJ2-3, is SQTIHQWPATLVQPVGSPLSLECTVEGTSNPNLYWYRQAAGRGLQLLFYSVGIGQISSEVPQNLSASRPQDRQFILSSKKLLLSDSGFYLCAWSDRVGTDTQYFGPGTRLTVL.

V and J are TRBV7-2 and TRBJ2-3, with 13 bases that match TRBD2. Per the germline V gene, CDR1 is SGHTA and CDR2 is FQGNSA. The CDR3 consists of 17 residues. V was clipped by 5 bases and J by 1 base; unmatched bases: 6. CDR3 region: CASSKGTSGTGTDTQYF. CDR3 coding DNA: TGTGCCAGCAGCAAAGGGACTAGCGGGACAGGCACAGATACGCAGTATTTT.

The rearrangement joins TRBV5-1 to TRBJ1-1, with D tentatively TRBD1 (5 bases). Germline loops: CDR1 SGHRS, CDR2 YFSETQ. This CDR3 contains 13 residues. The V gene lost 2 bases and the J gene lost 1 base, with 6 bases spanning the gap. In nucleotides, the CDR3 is TGCGCCAGCAGCTTTCAGGGGAACACTGAAGCTTTCTTT. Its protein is CASSFQGNTEAFF.

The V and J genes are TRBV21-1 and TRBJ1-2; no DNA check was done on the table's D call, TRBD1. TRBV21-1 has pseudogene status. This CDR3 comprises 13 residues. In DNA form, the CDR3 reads TGTGCCAGCAGCAAAGGGACAGGGGACGGCTACACCTTC. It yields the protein CASSKGTGDGYTF.

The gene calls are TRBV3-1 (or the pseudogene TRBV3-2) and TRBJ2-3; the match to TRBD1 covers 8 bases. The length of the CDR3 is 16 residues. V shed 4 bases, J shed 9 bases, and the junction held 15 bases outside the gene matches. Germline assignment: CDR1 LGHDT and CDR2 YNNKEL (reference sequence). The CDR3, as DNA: TGTGCCAGCAGCCCGCAACCGGGACAGGCAAAGAGGACGCAGTATTTT. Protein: CASSPQPGQAKRTQYF.

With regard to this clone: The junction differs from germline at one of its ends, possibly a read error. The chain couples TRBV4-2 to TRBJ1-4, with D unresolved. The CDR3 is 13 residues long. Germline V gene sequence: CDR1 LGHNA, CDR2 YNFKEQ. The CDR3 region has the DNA TGTGCCAGCAGCCAAGAAGTTCTATATCAGACTGTTTTT. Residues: CASSQEVLYQTVF.

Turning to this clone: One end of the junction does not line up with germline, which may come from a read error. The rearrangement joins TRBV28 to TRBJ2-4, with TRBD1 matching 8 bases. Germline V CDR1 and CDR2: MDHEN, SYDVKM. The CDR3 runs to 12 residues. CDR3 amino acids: CASSTPDREKHF. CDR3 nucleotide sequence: TGTGCCAGCAGTACACCGGACAGGGAGAAGCACTTC.

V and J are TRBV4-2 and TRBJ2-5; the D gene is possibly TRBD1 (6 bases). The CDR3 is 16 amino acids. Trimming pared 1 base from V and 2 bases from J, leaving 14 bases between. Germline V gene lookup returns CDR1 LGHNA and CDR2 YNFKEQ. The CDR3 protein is CASSQAPTGAQETQYF. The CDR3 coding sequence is TGTGCCAGCAGCCAAGCCCCGACAGGAGCACAAGAGACCCAGTACTTC.

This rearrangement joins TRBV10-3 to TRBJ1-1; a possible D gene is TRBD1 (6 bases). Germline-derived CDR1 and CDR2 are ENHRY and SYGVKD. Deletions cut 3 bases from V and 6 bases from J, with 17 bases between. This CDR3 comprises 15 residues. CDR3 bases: TGTGCCATCAGTGATGCTGGGATGCCAGGGGCTGAAGCTTTCTTT. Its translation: CAISDAGMPGAEAFF.

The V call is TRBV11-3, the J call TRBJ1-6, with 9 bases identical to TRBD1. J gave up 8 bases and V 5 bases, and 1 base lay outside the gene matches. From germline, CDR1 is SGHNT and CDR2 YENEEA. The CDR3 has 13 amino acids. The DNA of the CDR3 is TGTGCCAGCAGCCGACAGGGGGATTCACCCCTCCACTTT. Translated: CASSRQGDSPLHF.

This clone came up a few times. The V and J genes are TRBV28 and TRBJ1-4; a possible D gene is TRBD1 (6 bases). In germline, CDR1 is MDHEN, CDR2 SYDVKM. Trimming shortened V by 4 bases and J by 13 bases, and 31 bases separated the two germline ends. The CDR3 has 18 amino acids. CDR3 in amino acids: CASSSPFLRDKGEGRLFF. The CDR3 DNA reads TGTGCCAGCAGTTCACCCTTCCTCCGGGACAAAGGGGAGGGGCGACTGTTTTTT.